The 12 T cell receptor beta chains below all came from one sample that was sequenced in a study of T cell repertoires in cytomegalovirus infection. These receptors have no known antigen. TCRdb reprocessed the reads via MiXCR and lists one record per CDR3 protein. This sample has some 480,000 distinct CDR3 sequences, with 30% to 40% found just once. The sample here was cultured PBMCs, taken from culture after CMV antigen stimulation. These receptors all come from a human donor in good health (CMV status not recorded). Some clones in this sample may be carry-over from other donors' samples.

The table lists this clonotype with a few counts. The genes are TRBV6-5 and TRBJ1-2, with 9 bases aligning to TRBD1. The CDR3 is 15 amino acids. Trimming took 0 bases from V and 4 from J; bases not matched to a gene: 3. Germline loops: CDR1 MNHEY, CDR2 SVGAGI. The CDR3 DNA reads TGTGCCAGCAGTTACTCGCAGGGACAGGGCTATGGCTACACCTTC. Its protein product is CASSYSQGQGYGYTF.

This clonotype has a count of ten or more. The CDR3 is CASSPQGNNGTEAFF. DNA for the CDR3: TGTGCCAGCAGCCCTCAGGGGAATAACGGCACTGAAGCTTTCTTT. V is TRBV7-4 and J is TRBJ1-1; D is perhaps TRBD1 (6 bases). Trimming removed 5 bases at V and 4 bases at J, with 17 bases between. This CDR3 has 15 residues. Germline loops: CDR1 SGHVT, CDR2 SQSDAQ.

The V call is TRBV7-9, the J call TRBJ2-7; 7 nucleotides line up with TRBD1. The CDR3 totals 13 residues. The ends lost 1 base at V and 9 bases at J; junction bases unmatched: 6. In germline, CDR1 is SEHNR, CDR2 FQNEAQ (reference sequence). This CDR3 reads CASSLGQGVVQYV. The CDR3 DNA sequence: TGTGCCAGCAGCTTAGGACAGGGTGTTGTGCAGTACGTC.

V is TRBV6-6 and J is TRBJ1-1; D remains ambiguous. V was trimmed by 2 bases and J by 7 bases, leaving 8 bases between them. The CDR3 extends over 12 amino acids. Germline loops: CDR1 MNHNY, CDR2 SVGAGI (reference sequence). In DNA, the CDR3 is TGTGCCAGCAGTTACCTAGAAGGTGAAGCTTTCTTT. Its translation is CASSYLEGEAFF.

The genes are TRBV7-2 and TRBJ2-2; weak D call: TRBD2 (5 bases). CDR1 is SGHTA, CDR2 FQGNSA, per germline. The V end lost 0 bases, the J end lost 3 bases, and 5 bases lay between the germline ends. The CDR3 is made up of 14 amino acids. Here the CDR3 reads CASSLASDTGELFF. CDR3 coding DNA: TGTGCCAGCAGCTTAGCTAGCGACACCGGGGAGCTGTTTTTT. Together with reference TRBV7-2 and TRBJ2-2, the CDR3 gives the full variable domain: GAGVSQSPSNKVTEKGKDVELRCDPISGHTALYWYRQSLGQGLEFLIYFQGNSAPDKSGLPSDRFSAERTGGSVSTLTIQRTQQEDSAVYLCASSLASDTGELFFGEGSRLTVL.

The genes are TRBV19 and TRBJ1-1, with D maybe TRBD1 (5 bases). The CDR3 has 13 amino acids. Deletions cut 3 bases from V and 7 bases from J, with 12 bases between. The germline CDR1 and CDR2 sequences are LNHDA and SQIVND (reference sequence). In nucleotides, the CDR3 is TGTGCCAGTAGTATCAGCGGAGGACATGAAGCTTTCTTT. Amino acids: CASSISGGHEAFF.

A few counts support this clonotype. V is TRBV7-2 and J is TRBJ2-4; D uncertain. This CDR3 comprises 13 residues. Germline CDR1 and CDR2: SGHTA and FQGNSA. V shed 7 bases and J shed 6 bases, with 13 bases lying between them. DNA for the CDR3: TGTGCCAGCACCCTCGTATTTGGAAACATTCAGTACTTC. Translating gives CASTLVFGNIQYF.

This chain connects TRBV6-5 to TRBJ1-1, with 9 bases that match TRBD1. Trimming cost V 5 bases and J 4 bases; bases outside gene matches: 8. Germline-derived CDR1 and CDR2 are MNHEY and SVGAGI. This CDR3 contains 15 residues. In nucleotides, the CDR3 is TGTGCCAGCAGTCGCAACACAGGGGGCGGCACTGAAGCTTTCTTT. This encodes CASSRNTGGGTEAFF.

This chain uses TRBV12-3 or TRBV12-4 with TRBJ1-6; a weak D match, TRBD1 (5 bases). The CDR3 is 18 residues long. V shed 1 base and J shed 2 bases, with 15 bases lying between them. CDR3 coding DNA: TGTGCCAGCAGTTTAGGGCAAGGGGTCCTCGCCTATAATTCACCCCTCCACTTT. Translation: CASSLGQGVLAYNSPLHF.

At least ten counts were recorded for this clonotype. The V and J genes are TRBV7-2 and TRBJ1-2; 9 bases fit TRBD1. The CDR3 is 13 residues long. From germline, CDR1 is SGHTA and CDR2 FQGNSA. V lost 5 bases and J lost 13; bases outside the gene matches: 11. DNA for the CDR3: TGTGCCAGCAGCCCGGGACAGGGCTCCATAAGCACCTTC. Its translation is CASSPGQGSISTF.

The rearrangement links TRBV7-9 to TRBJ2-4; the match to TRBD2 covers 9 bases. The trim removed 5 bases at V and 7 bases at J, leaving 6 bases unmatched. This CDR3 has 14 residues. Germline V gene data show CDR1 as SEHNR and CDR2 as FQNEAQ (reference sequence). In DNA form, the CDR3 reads TGTGCCAGCAGCGGGGGACTAGCTTGGAACATTCAGTACTTC. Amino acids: CASSGGLAWNIQYF.

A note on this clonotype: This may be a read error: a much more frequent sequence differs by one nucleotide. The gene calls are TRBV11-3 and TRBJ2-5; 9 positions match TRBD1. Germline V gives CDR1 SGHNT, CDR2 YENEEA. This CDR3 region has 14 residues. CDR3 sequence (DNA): TGTGCCATCAGCTTAACAGGGGGCCGGGGGACCCAGTACTTC. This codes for CAISLTGGRGTQYF.